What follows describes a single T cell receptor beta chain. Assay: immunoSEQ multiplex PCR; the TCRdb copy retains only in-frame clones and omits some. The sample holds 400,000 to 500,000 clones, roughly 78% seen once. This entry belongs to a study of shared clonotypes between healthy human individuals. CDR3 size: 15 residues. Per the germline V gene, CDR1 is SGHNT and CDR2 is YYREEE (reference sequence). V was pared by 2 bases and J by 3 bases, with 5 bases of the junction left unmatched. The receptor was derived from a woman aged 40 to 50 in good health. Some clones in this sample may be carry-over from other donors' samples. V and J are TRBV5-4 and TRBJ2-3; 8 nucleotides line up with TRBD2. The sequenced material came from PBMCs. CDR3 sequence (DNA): TGTGCCAGCAGCTTATTGCGGGAGGAGACAGATACGCAGTATTTT. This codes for CASSLLREETDTQYF. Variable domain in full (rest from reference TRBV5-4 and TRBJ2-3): ETGVTQSPTHLIKTRGQQVTLRCSSQSGHNTVSWYQQALGQGPQFIFQYYREEENGRGNFPPRFSGLQFPNYSSELNVNALELDDSALYLCASSLLREETDTQYFGPGTRLTVL.